This T cell receptor (beta chain) was retrieved from a study of blood T cell repertoires in COVID-19 (dated by TCRdb to 2019 to 2021). Background for the entire study: Collaborator samples came from the United States, Italy and Spain and covered acute and convalescent phases of COVID-19. The material from the prospective study consisted of cDNA or gDNA derived from T cells, B-cell-depleted T cells, or PBMCs. The samples were drawn from the first 160 participants of the ongoing ImmuneRACE study and from over a thousand subjects provided by 6 global collaborators. Nearly every sample came with metadata listing a de-identified subject ID, COVID-19 status, age in years and sex. Where available, HLA class I and class II types were taken from metadata supplied by the sample provider and were not determined by assay-based typing. A freely available public database, intended as a resource for researchers studying the immune response to SARS-CoV-2, is where the repertoires were released. The dataset comprised deeply sampled blood TCRbeta repertoires from subjects exposed to, actively infected with, or recovered from COVID-19.

Whole blood was collected in K2EDTA tubes by collaborating institutions according to the institutions' own protocols. For TCRbeta analysis, collaborators shipped samples as frozen whole blood, isolated PBMCs, or DNA extracted from either of those sample types. Results the study describes overall, beyond this receptor: How much clinical and demographic metadata was included differed by source and by participant, and the metadata was provided uncurated.

The immunoSEQ Assay, a bias-controlled multiplex PCR, was used to amplify TCRbeta CDR3 regions from genomic DNA. Per the original workflow: The number of nucleated cells in each sample was estimated by amplification of reference gene primers within the assay. Sequence reads were collapsed and filtered to measure the absolute abundance of every unique TCRbeta CDR3 rearrangement. For each sample, productive Simpson clonality was calculated as the square root of Simpson's diversity index over productive rearrangements. The immuneACCESS repertoire file appears here via TCRdb, limited to in-frame rearrangements. These files lack a portion of the clones; in checked studies, under half of the deficit traces to unresolved V genes, and the cause of the others is not known. The DNA gave D and trimming, while V, J and clone size come from that table. The sample profile shows roughly 53,000 clones; approximately 84% of them were found once. About 15% of the sample is in the top ten clones.

About this clone: Which antigen it targets is not known. Per-base quality was not reported, and no clone a single base away is much larger than it.

The junction shows trimming of 4 bases on V and 4 bases on J, and the gene matches do not reach 3 bases of it. The CDR3 numbers 14 residues from cysteine through phenylalanine. Only the CDR3 region is kept as DNA, spanning 42 bases read in frame from base 1. Taken from the germline V gene, the CDR1 and CDR2 loops are LGHNA and YSLEER. The clonotype was recovered from a man aged 65 to 85 with active COVID-19. The chain is made from TRBV4-3 and TRBJ2-7; 11 of the junction bases match TRBD1. Source material: peripheral blood. In nucleotides, the sequence is TGCGCCAGCAGCCGTGGGACAGGGGGTTACGAGCAGTACTTC. Its translation is CASSRGTGGYEQYF.